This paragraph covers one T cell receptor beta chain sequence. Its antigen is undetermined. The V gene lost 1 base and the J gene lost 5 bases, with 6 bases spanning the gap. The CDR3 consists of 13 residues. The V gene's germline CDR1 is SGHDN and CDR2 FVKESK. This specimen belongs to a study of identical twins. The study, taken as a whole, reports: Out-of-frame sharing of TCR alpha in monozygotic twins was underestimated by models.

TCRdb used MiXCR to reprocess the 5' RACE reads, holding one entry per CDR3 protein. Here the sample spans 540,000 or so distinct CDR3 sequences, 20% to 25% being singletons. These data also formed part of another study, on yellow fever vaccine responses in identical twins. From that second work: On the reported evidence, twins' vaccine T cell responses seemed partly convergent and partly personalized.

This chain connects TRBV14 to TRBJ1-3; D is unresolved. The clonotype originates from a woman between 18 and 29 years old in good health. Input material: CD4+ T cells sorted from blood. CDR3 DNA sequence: TGTGCCAGCAGCCAAGGGTGGCGAAACACCATATATTTT. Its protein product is CASSQGWRNTIYF.